The 30 T cell receptor beta chains reported below all come from one sample, sequenced in a study of blood T cell repertoires in COVID-19. Measured with immunoSEQ multiplex PCR; TCRdb has only the in-frame clones, and not every one. The sample includes 100,000 to 150,000 clones, roughly 88% of them seen just once. The sequencing input was peripheral blood. The receptors shown here come from a man over 45 with acute or convalescent COVID-19.

The chain employs TRBV7-9 and TRBJ1-3; D is uncertain. The V end lost 3 bases, the J end lost 0 bases, and 6 bases lay between the germline ends. CDR1 is SEHNR, CDR2 FQNEAQ, per germline (reference sequence). The CDR3 runs to 14 residues. The CDR3 sequence: CASSLGDSGNTIYF. CDR3 sequence (DNA): TGTGCCAGCAGCTTGGGCGACTCTGGAAACACCATATATTTT.

This sequence joins TRBV7-9 and TRBJ1-1; D is uncertain. From germline, CDR1 is SEHNR and CDR2 FQNEAQ (reference sequence). The CDR3 contains 12 residues. V lost 3 bases and J lost 8, with 10 bases in between. CDR3 loop: CASSFPGVEAFF. CDR3 nucleotide sequence: TGTGCCAGCAGCTTTCCAGGTGTCGAAGCTTTCTTT.

V gene TRBV5-1 combines with J gene TRBJ2-5, with D maybe TRBD2 (6 bases). Germline V lookup: CDR1 SGHRS, CDR2 YFSETQ. V lost 4 bases and J 8 bases, leaving 15 bases between the germline ends. This CDR3 spans 13 amino acids. The CDR3 protein is CASSEGTGGTQYF. The CDR3 nucleotides are TGCGCCAGCAGCGAGGGGACTGGGGGTACCCAGTACTTC.

This clone was seen once. The V call is TRBV19, the J call TRBJ2-7, with 7 bases matching TRBD1. CDR1 is LNHDA and CDR2 is SQIVND in the germline V gene (reference sequence). V trimming: 2 bases; J trimming: 5 bases; junction bases outside the gene matches: 6. The CDR3 covers 14 residues. The CDR3 is CASSIQGDGHEQYF. The CDR3 DNA reads TGTGCCAGTAGTATACAGGGGGATGGACACGAGCAGTACTTC.

This rearrangement joins TRBV6-5 to TRBJ1-5, with D possibly matching TRBD1 (6 bases). V was trimmed by 10 bases and J by 0 bases, leaving 10 bases between them. The CDR3 is made up of 13 amino acids. The germline V gene has CDR1 MNHEY and CDR2 SVGAGI. CDR3 in amino acids: CATTGFSNQPQHF. In DNA, the CDR3 is TGTGCCACCACAGGGTTTAGCAATCAGCCCCAGCATTTT.

A few counts support this clone. The V gene is TRBV7-9, the J gene TRBJ1-2, with D possibly TRBD1 on 5 matching bases. Germline CDR1 and CDR2: SEHNR and FQNEAQ (reference sequence). The CDR3 has 13 residues. The V end lost 3 bases, the J end lost 6 bases, and 11 bases lay between the germline ends. CDR3 loop: CASSFRQTDGYTF. DNA for the CDR3: TGTGCCAGCAGCTTTAGGCAGACAGATGGCTACACCTTC. Supplemented by reference TRBV7-9 and TRBJ1-2, the full variable domain reads DTGVSQNPRHKITKRGQNVTFRCDPISEHNRLYWYRQTLGQGPEFLTYFQNEAQLEKSRLLSDRFSAERPKGSFSTLEIQRTEQGDSAMYLCASSFRQTDGYTFGSGTRLTVV.

The chain has TRBV11-3 and TRBJ1-3; no reliable D call. Deletions cut 3 bases from V and 1 base from J, with 7 bases between. The CDR3 covers 14 residues. Germline CDR1 is SGHNT and CDR2 is YENEEA. CDR3 in amino acids: CASSFGGSGNTIYF. The CDR3 DNA sequence: TGTGCCAGCAGCTTTGGAGGGTCTGGAAACACCATATATTTT.

V gene TRBV19 combines with J gene TRBJ1-4, with 8 bases identical to TRBD1. CDR1 and CDR2 from the germline V gene are LNHDA and SQIVND (reference sequence). CDR3 size: 14 residues. The trim removed 5 bases at V and 8 bases at J, leaving 7 bases unmatched. Here the CDR3 reads CASSQDRDNEKLFF. The DNA for the CDR3 is TGTGCCAGTAGTCAGGACAGGGATAACGAAAAACTGTTTTTT.

The chain joins TRBV7-9 to TRBJ1-1; the D gene is possibly TRBD1 (6 bases). This CDR3 spans 15 amino acids. Deletions cut 5 bases from V and 2 bases from J, with 15 bases between. Germline V lookup: CDR1 SEHNR, CDR2 FQNEAQ (reference sequence). The CDR3 DNA reads TGTGCCAGCAGCCCCCCGGGACAATTAAACACTGAAGCTTTCTTT. Its translation: CASSPPGQLNTEAFF.

The chain uses TRBV18 and TRBJ1-3; D is ambiguous. The CDR3 spans 17 residues. Per germline, CDR1 KGHSH and CDR2 LQKENI. V lost 3 bases and J lost 0, with 15 bases in between. The CDR3 loop is CASSPLGGGRSGNTIYF. DNA for the CDR3: TGTGCCAGCTCACCCTTGGGCGGAGGCCGCTCTGGAAACACCATATATTTT.

This chain uses TRBV6-5 with TRBJ2-3; D is perhaps TRBD1 (6 bases). This CDR3 contains 14 residues. V gave up 6 bases and J gave up 4 bases, with 14 bases separating them. CDR1 is MNHEY and CDR2 is SVGAGI in the germline V gene. The CDR3 DNA reads as TGTGCCAGCAGAAGGGGGACACGCTCAGATACGCAGTATTTT. Translation gives CASRRGTRSDTQYF.

To note about this clone: The sample has other DNA sequences that encode this CDR3 too. The J gene is TRBJ1-3, the V gene TRBV4-3; TRBD1 agrees at 9 bases. CDR1 is LGHNA, CDR2 YSLEER, per germline. V lost 3 bases to trimming and J lost 4 bases; unmatched junction nucleotides: 4. CDR3 length: 15 residues. The CDR3 region has the DNA TGCGCCAGCAGCCAGGCCGGGACAGGGGGAAACACCATATATTTT. It encodes CASSQAGTGGNTIYF.

The chain uses TRBV18 and TRBJ1-5; 7 positions match TRBD1. With V trimmed by 5 bases and J by 6 bases, 7 bases remained unmatched. The CDR3 consists of 14 residues. The germline CDR1 and CDR2 sequences are KGHSH and LQKENI. CDR3 nucleotide sequence: TGTGCCAGCTCATCAACAGGGGAGCGTCAGCCCCAGCATTTT. Its translation is CASSSTGERQPQHF.

The chain recombines TRBV5-4 with TRBJ2-7; 9 bases line up with TRBD2. V trimming: 4 bases; J trimming: 0 bases; junction bases outside the gene matches: 11. CDR3 size: 17 residues. CDR1 and CDR2 (germline): SGHNT, YYREEE (reference sequence). CDR3 in amino acids: CASSLKTSGLFSYEQYF. DNA of the CDR3: TGTGCCAGCAGCCTAAAAACTAGCGGGCTTTTCTCCTACGAGCAGTACTTC.

The V call is TRBV19, the J call TRBJ1-6; D remains ambiguous. The CDR3 runs 12 residues. V was clipped by 5 bases and J by 10 bases, with 9 bases between them. The germline CDR1 and CDR2 sequences are LNHDA and SQIVND (reference sequence). Written as DNA, the CDR3 is TGTGCCAGTAGTCAGGTTAACTCACCCCTCCACTTT. Its translation is CASSQVNSPLHF.

The chain joins TRBV30 to TRBJ2-3; D uncertain. CDR1 and CDR2 from the germline V gene are GTSNPN and SVGIG (reference sequence). Trimming took 0 bases from V and 8 from J, leaving 9 bases between them. The CDR3 contains 12 residues. CDR3 DNA: TGTGCCTGGAGTGTTCAGGCTATTACGCAGTATTTT. The encoded protein is CAWSVQAITQYF.

The chain is built from TRBV24-1 and TRBJ2-7; TRBD1 might be the D (7 bases). The CDR3 is 14 residues long. V dropped 6 bases and J dropped 4 bases, with 15 bases sitting between them. Germline V CDR1 and CDR2: KGHDR, SFDVKD. Here the CDR3 DNA reads TGTGCCACCAGTTCATCAGGGGGGCGTTACGAGCAGTACTTC. This translates into CATSSSGGRYEQYF.

Of note for this clone: The same CDR3 can be traced to other DNA sequences in this sample. The chain is built from TRBV7-2 and TRBJ2-1; D possibly corresponds to TRBD1 (5 bases). CDR1 and CDR2 from the germline V gene are SGHTA and FQGNSA. The V gene lost 3 bases and the J gene lost 0 bases, with 9 bases spanning the gap. This CDR3 spans 15 amino acids. CDR3 sequence (DNA): TGTGCCAGCAGCTTTGGCCAGGGCTCCTACAATGAGCAGTTCTTC. Translation: CASSFGQGSYNEQFF.

V is TRBV4-1 and J is TRBJ1-4, with D hard to call. Germline V gene data show CDR1 as MGHRA and CDR2 as YSYEKL. With 1 base removed from V and 2 bases from J, the gap between germline ends came to 8 bases. CDR3 length: 15 amino acids. The CDR3 sequence is CASSQGRATNEKLFF. The CDR3 coding sequence is TGCGCCAGCAGCCAAGGGCGGGCCACTAATGAAAAACTGTTTTTT.

This clone appeared a single time. The V call is TRBV19, the J call TRBJ2-1; weak D call: TRBD1 (7 bases). This CDR3 contains 18 residues. CDR1 and CDR2 from the germline V gene are LNHDA and SQIVND (reference sequence). The V gene lost 6 bases and the J gene lost 5 bases, with 26 bases spanning the gap. CDR3 nucleotide sequence: TGTGCCAGTAGCCTCATTAGGAGGGGCAGGGGGTTCAACAATGAGCAGTTCTTC. Protein sequence: CASSLIRRGRGFNNEQFF. The full variable domain, its missing parts supplied by reference TRBV19 and TRBJ2-1, is DGGITQSPKYLFRKEGQNVTLSCEQNLNHDAMYWYRQDPGQGLRLIYYSQIVNDFQKGDIAEGYSVSREKKESFPLTVTSAQKNPTAFYLCASSLIRRGRGFNNEQFFGPGTRLTVL.

J is TRBJ2-3 and V is TRBV3-1 (or the pseudogene TRBV3-2); D not certain. Germline V lookup: CDR1 LGHDT, CDR2 YNNKEL (reference sequence). The length of the CDR3 is 14 residues. Trimming left V 1 base short and J 2 bases short, with 7 bases between. DNA for the CDR3: TGTGCCAGCAGCCAAGTCGGGTCCACAGATACGCAGTATTTT. This sequence encodes CASSQVGSTDTQYF.

This clone appeared a few times. The rearrangement uses TRBV5-5 and TRBJ2-3, with D possibly matching TRBD2 (6 bases). V shed 3 bases and J shed 0 bases, with 11 bases lying between them. CDR3 length equals 15 residues. Germline V gives CDR1 SGHKS, CDR2 YYEKEE (reference sequence). CDR3 nucleotides: TGTGCCAGCAGCTCACCGGGACTGAGCACAGATACGCAGTATTTT. It encodes CASSSPGLSTDTQYF.

This clone was detected only once. The chain is built from TRBV28 and TRBJ2-7, with a possible D match to TRBD1 (7 bases). Germline assignment: CDR1 MDHEN and CDR2 SYDVKM. This CDR3 region has 15 residues. V lost 2 bases to trimming and J lost 4 bases, with 15 bases between them. For the CDR3, the DNA is TGTGCCAGCAGTTTAGAGGAGGGGGCGGCTTACGAGCAGTACTTC. As protein: CASSLEEGAAYEQYF. Full variable domain (outside the CDR3, taken from reference TRBV28 and TRBJ2-7): DVKVTQSSRYLVKRTGEKVFLECVQDMDHENMFWYRQDPGLGLRLIYFSYDVKMKEKGDIPEGYSVSREKKERFSLILESASTNQTSMYLCASSLEEGAAYEQYFGPGTRLTVT.

On this clone itself: Other nucleotide sequences in the sample specify the same CDR3. This rearrangement joins TRBV4-3 to TRBJ2-7; D possibly corresponds to TRBD2 (6 bases). Germline lookup yields CDR1 LGHNA and CDR2 YSLEER. The V end was cut by 0 bases, the J end by 3 bases, with 6 bases between. The CDR3 length is 13 residues. CDR3 sequence reads: CASSQEGGYEQYF. The CDR3 region has the DNA TGCGCCAGCAGCCAAGAGGGGGGCTACGAGCAGTACTTC.

The chain employs TRBV19 and TRBJ2-7; TRBD2 matches 10 bases. In germline, CDR1 is LNHDA, CDR2 SQIVND (reference sequence). The CDR3 contains 14 residues. V gave up 4 bases and J gave up 3 bases; unmatched junction bases: 3. CDR3 amino acids: CASSKAGGYYEQYF. The CDR3 nucleotides are TGTGCCAGTAGTAAAGCGGGAGGGTACTACGAGCAGTACTTC. Looking up the rest from reference TRBV19 and TRBJ2-7 gives the full variable domain: DGGITQSPKYLFRKEGQNVTLSCEQNLNHDAMYWYRQDPGQGLRLIYYSQIVNDFQKGDIAEGYSVSREKKESFPLTVTSAQKNPTAFYLCASSKAGGYYEQYFGPGTRLTVT.

The chain joins TRBV15 to TRBJ2-3, with 9 bases that match TRBD2. With V trimmed by 1 base and J by 2 bases, 10 bases remained unmatched. Germline loops: CDR1 LNHNV, CDR2 YYDKDF (reference sequence). There are 18 residues in the CDR3. The CDR3 sequence is CATSRVREGTSYTDTQYF. CDR3 bases: TGTGCCACCAGCAGAGTCAGGGAGGGGACTAGCTACACAGATACGCAGTATTTT.

A few counts support this clone. This chain uses TRBV6-4 with TRBJ2-7, with 11 bases lining up with TRBD1. The CDR3 runs 13 residues. Germline CDR1 MRHNA, CDR2 SNTAGT. The J segment lost 6 bases and the V segment lost 5 bases, leaving 3 bases of the junction unmatched. CDR3 protein: CASSRDRGTEQYF. In DNA, the CDR3 is TGTGCCAGCAGTAGGGACAGGGGGACCGAGCAGTACTTC.

This chain links TRBV19 with TRBJ1-6, with a possible D match to TRBD1 (6 bases). The CDR3 consists of 15 residues. Germline V gene data show CDR1 as LNHDA and CDR2 as SQIVND (reference sequence). V lost 3 bases and J 5 bases, leaving 11 bases between the germline ends. DNA for the CDR3: TGTGCCAGTAGTATCGGACAGAACAATAATTCACCCCTCCACTTT. Its protein is CASSIGQNNNSPLHF.

This chain connects TRBV23-1 to TRBJ2-7; the D gene is possibly TRBD1 (6 bases). TRBV23-1 is an open reading frame, and its role is uncertain. The CDR3 loop spans 16 amino acids. Trimming shortened V by 4 bases and J by 4 bases, and 20 bases separated the two germline ends. CDR3 amino acids: CASSRQQGAPGYEQYF. Here the CDR3 DNA reads TGCGCCAGCAGTCGCCAACAGGGAGCCCCGGGGTACGAGCAGTACTTC.

The gene calls are TRBV2 and TRBJ2-7, with D possibly TRBD2 on 7 matching bases. V was cut by 2 bases and J by 0 bases, with 14 bases left in between. Germline V CDR1 and CDR2: SNHLY, FYNNEI. The CDR3 contains 16 residues. The CDR3 loop is CASSELGAGASYEQYF. Here the CDR3 DNA reads TGTGCCAGCAGTGAACTTGGGGCGGGGGCCTCCTACGAGCAGTACTTC.